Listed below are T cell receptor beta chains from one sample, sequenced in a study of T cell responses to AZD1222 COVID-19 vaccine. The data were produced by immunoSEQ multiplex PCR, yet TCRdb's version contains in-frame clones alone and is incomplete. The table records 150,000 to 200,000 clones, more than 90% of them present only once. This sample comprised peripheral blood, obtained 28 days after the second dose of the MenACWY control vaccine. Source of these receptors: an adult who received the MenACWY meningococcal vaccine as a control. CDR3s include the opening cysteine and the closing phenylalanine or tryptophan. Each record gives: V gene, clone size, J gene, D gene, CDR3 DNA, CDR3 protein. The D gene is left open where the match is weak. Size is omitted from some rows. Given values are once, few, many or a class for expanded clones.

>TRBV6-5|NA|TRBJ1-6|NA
TGTGCCAGCAAGGCCGCTACCTCCTATAATTCACCCCTCCACTTT
CASKAATSYNSPLHF
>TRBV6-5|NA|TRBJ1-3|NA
TGTGCCAGCAGTTACTCGAGGCAGGGAAGAAACACCATATATTTT
CASSYSRQGRNTIYF
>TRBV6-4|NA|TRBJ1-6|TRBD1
TGTGCCAGCAGTGACACCGGGACAGGGGGGGATAATTCACCCCTCCACTTT
CASSDTGTGGDNSPLHF
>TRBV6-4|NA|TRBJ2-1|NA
TGTGCCAGCAGTGTCTTCGGTTCCCAGAGCTCCTACAATGAGCAGTTCTTC
CASSVFGSQSSYNEQFF
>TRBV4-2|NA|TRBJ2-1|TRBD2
TGTGCCAGCAGCCAAGATGGGACTAGCGGGACCTACAATGAGCAGTTCTTC
CASSQDGTSGTYNEQFF
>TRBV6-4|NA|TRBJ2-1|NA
TGTGCCAGCAGCGCCGGGTCGCAGCAGTTCTTC
CASSAGSQQFF
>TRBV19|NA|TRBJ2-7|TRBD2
TGTGCCAGTAGTAACACTAGCGGGAGATACGAGCAGTACTTC
CASSNTSGRYEQYF
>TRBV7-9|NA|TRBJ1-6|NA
TGTGCCAGCAGCTTAGTTGGGGCCGAGTCACCCCTCCACTTT
CASSLVGAESPLHF
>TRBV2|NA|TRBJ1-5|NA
TGTGCCAGCAGTGAGGGGGCGCGGGATGATCAGCCCCAGCATTTT
CASSEGARDDQPQHF
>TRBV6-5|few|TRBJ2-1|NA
TGTGCCAGCAGTCTGCAAAGCTCCTACAATGAGCAGTTCTTC
CASSLQSSYNEQFF
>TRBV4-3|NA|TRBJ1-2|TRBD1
TGCGCCAGCAGCCAAGGCGTGCAGGGGGCTAGGTCTGGCTACACCTTC
CASSQGVQGARSGYTF
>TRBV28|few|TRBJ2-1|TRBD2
TGTGCCAGCACCCCTGGGGGGAGGGTTGCCTACAATGAGCAGTTCTTC
CASTPGGRVAYNEQFF
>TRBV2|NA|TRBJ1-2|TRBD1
TGTGCCAGCCAGCGGGACAGCTATGGCTACACCTTC
CASQRDSYGYTF
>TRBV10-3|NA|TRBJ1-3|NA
TGTGCCATCAGAAGCGACAGGTCTGGAAACACCATATATTTT
CAIRSDRSGNTIYF
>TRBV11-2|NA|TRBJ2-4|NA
TGTGCCAGCAGCTTAGGACAGGTCACGATTCAGTACTTC
CASSLGQVTIQYF
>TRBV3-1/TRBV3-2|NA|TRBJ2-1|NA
TGTGCCAGCAGCCGGGGGGTTCCATACAATGAGCAGTTCTTC
CASSRGVPYNEQFF
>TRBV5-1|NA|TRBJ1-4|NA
TGCGCCAGCAGCTTGCTGGGGTCTGGGGACAATGAAAAACTGTTTTTT
CASSLLGSGDNEKLFF
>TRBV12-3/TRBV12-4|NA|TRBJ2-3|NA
TGTGCCAGCAGTTTGGGATGGTCCTATACGCAGTATTTT
CASSLGWSYTQYF
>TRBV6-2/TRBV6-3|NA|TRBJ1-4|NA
TGTGCCAGCAGCCCCGAATGGGACGGAAGAATGAAGGAGTTTTTT
CASSPEWDGRMKEFF
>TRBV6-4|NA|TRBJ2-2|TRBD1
TGTGCCAGCGACGGACAGGAGAACACCGGGGAGCTGTTTTTT
CASDGQENTGELFF
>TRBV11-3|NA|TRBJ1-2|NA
TGTGCCAGCAGCTTAGACCGACAGTCCCATTATGGCTACACCTTC
CASSLDRQSHYGYTF
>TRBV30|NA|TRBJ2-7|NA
TGTGCCTGGAGTTCGTGGACGCGGGAGCAGTACTTC
CAWSSWTREQYF
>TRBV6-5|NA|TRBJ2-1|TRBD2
TGTGCCAGCAGTTACTCGGGGCTAGCGGACAATGAGCAGTTCTTC
CASSYSGLADNEQFF
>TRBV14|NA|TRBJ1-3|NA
TGTGCCAGCAGCCCCGTCGCTGGAAACACCATATATTTT
CASSPVAGNTIYF
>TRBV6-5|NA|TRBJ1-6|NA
TGTGCCAGCAGGGCAGGGGTAGGCGTAGGTTCACCCCTCCACTTT
CASRAGVGVGSPLHF
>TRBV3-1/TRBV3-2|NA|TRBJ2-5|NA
TGTGCCAGCAGCCAACATTTGGGACGGACTGCCCAAGAGACCCAGTACTTC
CASSQHLGRTAQETQYF